This record looks at one TCR beta chain sequence and its context. No antigen is known for it. This specimen belongs to a study of cytomegalovirus exposure and HLA in healthy donors. Study information: The roughly 120 validation repertoires, a later analysis reported, used the same platform as the 666 first-cohort repertoires. Overall study results and limits: Reported performance of the classifier showed diagnosis of cytomegalovirus status with high specificity and sensitivity. Most TCR sequences were seen very rarely across donors, but some public TCRs occurred in many. The authors listed some 150 TCR beta chains as cytomegalovirus-associated.

Deletions cut 5 bases from V and 8 bases from J, with 12 bases between. The CDR3 runs 12 residues. Germline loops: CDR1 MNHEY, CDR2 SMNVEV (reference sequence). This table comes from immunoSEQ multiplex PCR, and its TCRdb copy is limited to in-frame clones, with some not included. The table records about 140,000 clones, about 83% of them present only once. This sequence joins TRBV27 and TRBJ1-2; no definite D call. Sequences were obtained from PBMCs. This TCR was sampled from a woman aged 25 to 39 in good health and CMV-seronegative. The CDR3 region is CASSSPPEGYTF. DNA of the CDR3: TGTGCCAGCAGTAGTCCCCCGGAGGGCTACACCTTC.